This TCR beta chain was sequenced for a study of shared clonotypes between healthy human individuals. The study, taken as a whole, reports: Clonotype sharing across several donors was observed for around 5.1% of naive CD4 clonotypes. Lower generation probabilities were found for non-shared clonotypes than for those shared by all four donors.

The protocol was immunoSEQ multiplex PCR, while the TCRdb copy is restricted to in-frame clones and leaves out a portion. This sample has roughly 2,000,000 clones; just under 95% occur once, and the top ten carry 1.5% to 2%. Terminally differentiated effector memory CD45RA+ cells were left out of the naive CD8 fraction, which was CD45RO-negative and positively selected for CCR7. Turning to this clone: Its antigen is unknown.

V lost 1 base, J lost 5 bases, and 14 bases lay in between. Germline lookup yields CDR1 MNHEY and CDR2 SMNVEV (reference sequence). The CDR3 loop spans 15 amino acids. Material for sequencing was naive CD8+ T cells from PBMCs. This receptor was obtained from a man aged 18-30 years in good health. Some clones in this sample may be carry-over from other donors' samples. The chain carries TRBV27 and TRBJ1-1; D may be TRBD1 (5 bases). Written as DNA, the CDR3 is TGTGCCAGCAGTTTATGGGAGGGGTCCGGGACTGAAGCTTTCTTT. It translates to CASSLWEGSGTEAFF.